This T cell receptor beta chain was captured in a study of cytomegalovirus exposure and HLA in healthy donors (TCRdb year 2017). Study-level background: An earlier analysis of some 550 of the donors reported 250 to 300 Gb of sequence data and approximately 110 million unique TCR beta sequences from about 200 million T cells. An early release covering 550 to 700 HLA-typed donors comprised 250 to 350 gigabases of sequencing data and 65 million to 100 million unique TCR sequences. Of the 350 to 450 genotyped donors, over 80% were placed in the genetic ancestry cluster associated with self-reported Caucasian donors. The study was designed to test whether signatures of past pathogen exposure could be identified by cataloging public T cell receptors. The study used immunosequencing to profile the T cell repertoires of approximately 690 subjects and linked those repertoires to cytomegalovirus serostatus. Besides the first cohort of 666 subjects, a separate validation cohort made up of around 120 different subjects was used. To predict cytomegalovirus infection status, the study brought together high-throughput TCR immunosequencing, statistical association of individual TCRs with disease status, and machine learning. In a later analysis, previously published TCR beta repertoires from 600 to 850 donors were re-analyzed and high-resolution HLA genotyping was added so that TCR occurrence patterns could be studied. In the later analysis, no new phenotypic data were used to find candidate immune exposures; instead, reliance was placed on TCR beta sequences and their occurrence across donors. To decide whether each TCR beta V gene segment behaved as functional or pseudogenic, an earlier analysis of some 600 of the donors relied on high-throughput TCR beta sequencing. Donor age, sex, ethnicity and CMV serostatus were collected together with the repertoire data. In a later genetic analysis, genome-wide SNP genotypes for about three fifths of the roughly 670 donors were used, and that subset was treated as a discovery cohort. All discovery cohort repertoires had been generated using a single sequencing platform. Class I and class II HLA loci were covered by the typing at four-digit resolution. The number of donors typed differed by locus, with about 620-630 for A, B, C, DRB1 and DQB1, roughly 520 for DQA1, 600 to 610 for DPA1, and some 450 for DPB1. Because of strong linkage in the cohort, roughly five DR-DQ haplotypes were treated as single units for association and clustering. Among roughly 400 genotyped donors of the cohort, an average of roughly 230,000 unique TCR beta nucleotide sequences was sequenced per donor, of which roughly 17% were non-productive. Results and caveats for the whole study, not just this receptor: Correlated functional status among segregating V segments might reflect linkage disequilibrium, but an unknown experimental factor could not be ruled out. This cohort had only TCR beta chains sequenced, and the lack of alpha or paired-chain data limited which features could be detected. Most CMV-associated TCR beta chains appeared to be HLA-restricted in a later analysis, and the HLA associations seemed to be driven largely by CMV exposure. Across donors, most TCR sequences were observed very rarely, whereas some public TCRs were present in many individuals. A further reported finding was that TCR beta sequences accurately predicted the HLA-A and HLA-B alleles for most subjects in the first cohort. Seventeen rarely observed V segments, including chromosome 9 orphons, were excluded from the earlier analysis of approximately 500 of the donors because counts were too low. In vitro tests confirmed that three of the cytomegalovirus-associated TCR beta chains recognize cytomegalovirus antigens. A total of roughly 160 TCR beta chains were listed by the study as associated with cytomegalovirus. Cytomegalovirus status was reported to be diagnosed by the classifier with high specificity and sensitivity in both the original and validation cohorts. In a later analysis, HLA-associated TCR beta chains were found to be more clonally expanded and to have lower generation probabilities than equally common non-associated chains. An earlier analysis of around 500 of the donors showed that most TCR beta V segments appeared in productive rearrangements either about 87% or about 30% of the time, which broadly matched IMGT annotations. Some IMGT-functional V segments, including TRBV6-2 and TRBV6-3, could not be told apart with the 87-base-pair reads, so those segments were excluded. According to a later analysis, parvovirus B19, influenza, CMV and Epstein-Barr virus appeared linked to several top co-occurrence clusters. According to a later analysis, TCR association rates differed among HLA loci, with DRB1 alleles showing the most associated TCRs and HLA-C alleles showing the fewest. According to a later genetic analysis, donors in an Asian-associated ancestry cluster had fewer N-insertions in productive TCRs than the approximately 630-donor mean. Immune exposure information for the cohort was limited to CMV serostatus. The presence/absence analyses assumed that sequencing depth was roughly uniform across donors, and that assumption may not be true. An association between a missense DCLRE1C variant and V-gene and J-gene trimming of TCR beta chains was found in a later genetic analysis and replicated in an independent cohort. It was suggested by the authors that the approach could potentially be generalized to other disease states and immunological phenotypes. A group of highly shared sequence variants was considered likely to be a technical artifact of the sequencing pipeline. When HLA alleles, especially DR and DQ, strongly co-occurred, attributing TCR associations to individual alleles was difficult. Because some donors lacked HLA typing at each locus, the association tests relied only on the typed subset. Specific HLA alleles were associated with over 15,000 TCR beta sequences at a false discovery rate of 0.05 in a later analysis.

In total, 630 or so healthy bone marrow donors made up the cohort. At the time of sampling, every cohort member was nominally healthy, though immune exposures that went unrecorded were likely present. The donor was CMV seropositive and belonged to the group of about 290 seropositive cohort members. Each donor provided a peripheral blood sample, and peripheral blood mononuclear cells were used for TCR beta sequencing. The Qiagen DNeasy Blood Extraction Kit was used to extract genomic DNA from the blood cell samples. The method was the immunoSEQ multiplex PCR assay. For the multiplex PCR, a mixture combining 60 forward primers for TCR Vbeta segments and 13 reverse primers for TCR Jbeta segments was used. Amplification of the CDR3 region of rearranged TCR beta genes was performed with a multiplex PCR assay on genomic DNA. The Illumina HiSeq System was used to sequence the amplified TCR beta libraries as 87-base-pair reads. Per the authors' processing: In a later analysis, approximately 74 million unique TCR beta chains were counted across the 500 to 700 repertoires, and roughly 11 million of these chains were shared by at least two donors. To remove PCR and sequencing errors, raw reads were error-corrected and collapsed into unique sequences using a nearest-neighbor algorithm that merged closely related sequences. Alignment of CDR3 sequences to IMGT reference sequences was used to assign V, D and J gene segments. For a sequence to be retained, a match of at least six nucleotides was required to both a V gene segment and a J gene segment. A rearrangement counted as productive if the CDR3 had no stop codons and remained in frame with V and J, and every other rearrangement counted as non-productive. CDR3 was defined by IMGT convention, running from the second conserved V-encoded cysteine to the conserved J-encoded phenylalanine. The earlier analysis of some 600 of the donors excluded sequences that lacked an unambiguous match to a single V gene segment. An earlier analysis of a few hundred of the donors called V segments functional above 56.7% productive rearrangements and segregating when the between-donor standard deviation exceeded 5%. A statistical classification framework was developed to diagnose cytomegalovirus status using the catalog of TCR beta chain sequences. In a later analysis, V and J genes were assigned by comparing TCR nucleotide sequences against IMGT/GENE-DB human TR gene sequences. In a later analysis, CDR3 sequences and most-parsimonious VDJ recombination scenarios were assigned using the TCRdist pipeline. In a later analysis, each TCR beta chain was defined by its CDR3 amino acid sequence together with its V-gene family, and reads lacking a unique V-gene family were excluded. As a way to deal with suspected cross-contamination and a sequencing artifact, a later analysis dropped over 550 nucleotide sequences that were highly shared and had low generation probability. In a later analysis, a clonal expansion index for each public chain was calculated from normalized within-repertoire ranks of inferred template counts. Generation probabilities in a later analysis came from a VDJ recombination model fitted to out-of-frame rearrangements, and those results were checked against IGoR. In a later analysis, hypergeometric tests were used to score TCR-TCR, TCR-HLA and TCR-CMV co-occurrence, with a repertoire-size bias correction applied to TCR pairs. To estimate false discovery rates, a later analysis permuted the HLA or CMV assignments 20 times. In a later analysis, co-occurring TCRs were grouped with DBSCAN, and TCRdist sequence similarity was added when clustering was performed within HLA-allele-positive subsets. Repertoires with fewer than 30,000 or more than 120,000 public chains were left out of co-occurrence clustering, as were about five repertoires with anomalous nucleotide sharing. The clones in this table, taken by TCRdb from immuneACCESS, are in-frame only. Not every clone is retained; where verified, under half of the shortfall comes from an unresolved V gene, and the cause of the rest is unknown. The DNA was the basis for D and trimming; V, J and clone size are from that table. Present in this sample are some 150,000 clones, roughly four fifths of which were seen just once. The top ten hold about 1.4% of the sample.

For this clone: The antigen this receptor binds is unknown. The record has no base qualities; no much larger clone is one base away.

The CDR3 runs 16 residues from the cysteine to the phenylalanine. Only the CDR3 part of the read is kept: 48 bases, read in frame from the first base. The germline V end is reduced by 3 bases and the J end by 3 bases; junction bases left unmatched: 7. According to the germline V gene, CDR1 reads SGDLS and CDR2 reads YYNGEE. Rearrangement joined TRBV9 to TRBJ1-2, and 11 bases in between align with TRBD1. The specimen was PBMCs. The origin of this receptor is a man younger than 40 in good health and CMV-seropositive. The CDR3 is CASSGPGQGDYYGYTF. The DNA sequence is given as TGTGCCAGCAGCGGCCCGGGACAGGGGGATTACTATGGCTACACCTTC.